The sample holds many counts of the clone carrying this TCR beta chain. This CDR3 is built from 11 residues. The germline V and J ends were trimmed by 2 bases and 9 bases, with 8 bases remaining between them. Germline CDR1 reads DFQATT; CDR2 reads SNEGSKA (reference sequence). TCRdb used MiXCR to reprocess the 5' RACE reads, holding one entry per CDR3 protein. Of approximately 300,000 distinct CDR3 sequences in the sample, roughly 9.7% were seen once. The sample belongs to a study of identical twins. The sample also formed part of further work on yellow fever vaccine responses in identical twins.

This chain joins TRBV20-1 and TRBJ2-1, with D uncertain. The TCR comes from a woman between 18 and 29 years old in good health. The sample consisted of CD8+ T cells sorted from blood. The CDR3, as DNA: TGCAGTGCTAGAAAGGGCAGTGAGCAGTTCTTC. As protein: CSARKGSEQFF.